What follows is one TCR beta chain and its context. Its matching antigen is unknown. V lost 10 bases to trimming and J lost 7 bases; unmatched junction nucleotides: 9. Per the germline V gene, CDR1 is SEHNR and CDR2 is FQNEAQ (reference sequence). The length of the CDR3 is 12 residues. The entry originates in a study of CD8+ T cells in alopecia areata. cDNA serving as the sequencing template came from extracted, reverse transcribed RNA. The data were produced by immunoSEQ multiplex PCR, yet TCRdb's version contains in-frame clones alone and is incomplete. The sample consists of 200,000 or so clones, around 50% of them appearing once. Isolation of CD4+ and CD8+ T cells from PBMCs was achieved by sorting. Overall study findings and caveats: Affected scalp, especially in alopecia totalis/universalis, had a higher clonality than normal scalp did. Among patients, TCR sharing was less clear than in mice, a difference possibly due in part to HLA diversity in the patient population.

The TCR sequence derives from a human donor in good health. The V gene is TRBV7-9, the J gene TRBJ1-2, with 7 bases aligning to TRBD1. The sample comprised CD8+ T cells sorted from blood. The CDR3: CATLSGDSGYTF. CDR3 bases: TGTGCCACCCTGTCGGGGGACAGTGGCTACACCTTC.